These 10 T cell receptor beta chains originate from one sample sequenced in a study of T cell responses to AZD1222 COVID-19 vaccine. Profiled with immunoSEQ multiplex PCR; TCRdb holds only in-frame clones, not every one. The table shows more than 70,000 clones, with roughly 90% occurring only once. Source: peripheral blood, taken on day 0 of AZD1222 vaccination. These receptors were obtained from an adult in good health.

With respect to this clone: A junction end diverges from the germline sequence, so it may reflect a read error. V and J are TRBV20-1 and TRBJ1-3; 7 positions agree with TRBD1. CDR3 size: 11 residues. Germline values: CDR1 DFQATT, CDR2 SNEGSKA (reference sequence). This CDR3 reads CSARADRSYIF. CDR3 DNA: TGCAGTGCTAGAGCGGACAGGAGCTATATTTTT.

The CDR3: CASSLGPSGGYTF. For the CDR3, the DNA is TGTGCCAGCAGCTTAGGTCCCTCTGGGGGCTACACCTTC. The chain links TRBV7-2 to TRBJ1-2; D is unclear. Germline assignment: CDR1 SGHTA and CDR2 FQGNSA. Trimming removed 1 base from V and 8 bases from J, with 11 bases in between. This CDR3 contains 13 residues.

V usage is TRBV7-2 and J usage is TRBJ2-5, with 7 bases lining up with TRBD1. CDR1 and CDR2 from the germline V gene are SGHTA and FQGNSA. V was pared by 5 bases and J by 6 bases, with 9 bases of the junction left unmatched. This CDR3 is built from 14 residues. In DNA form, the CDR3 reads TGTGCCAGCAGCCCCCGACAGGGCGGACAGACCCAGTACTTC. Its translation: CASSPRQGGQTQYF.

J is TRBJ1-6 and V is TRBV27; the D gene is possibly TRBD1 (5 bases). The CDR3 is 14 residues long. V lost 5 bases, J lost 7 bases, and 12 bases lay in between. The V gene's germline CDR1 is MNHEY and CDR2 SMNVEV (reference sequence). The DNA of the CDR3 is TGTGCCAGCAGTCTCCAGGGTGGGAATTCACCCCTCCACTTT. Translated, it gives CASSLQGGNSPLHF.

V and J are TRBV6-4 and TRBJ2-3; D is ambiguous. This CDR3 comprises 14 residues. V was pared by 4 bases and J by 0 bases, with 8 bases between. The germline CDR1 and CDR2 sequences are MRHNA and SNTAGT. The CDR3 is CASSAGSSTDTQYF. CDR3 DNA sequence: TGTGCCAGCAGTGCAGGTTCCAGCACAGATACGCAGTATTTT.

V is TRBV5-4 and J is TRBJ2-2; 7 bases agree with TRBD2. The germline V gene has CDR1 SGHNT and CDR2 YYREEE (reference sequence). The CDR3 runs to 15 residues. With V trimmed by 4 bases and J by 1 base, 4 bases remained unmatched. This CDR3 reads CASSQGLVNTGELFF. The CDR3 DNA is TGTGCCAGCAGCCAAGGACTAGTGAACACCGGGGAGCTGTTTTTT.

J is TRBJ2-7 and V is TRBV12-3 or TRBV12-4; D gene unclear. V was shortened by 5 bases and J by 2 bases, with 10 bases between the two germline ends. The CDR3 length is 13 residues. CDR3 loop: CASSPTATYEQYF. Here the CDR3 DNA reads TGTGCCAGCAGTCCTACAGCCACCTACGAGCAGTACTTC.

The V and J genes are TRBV7-8 and TRBJ1-1; unclear D gene. CDR1 is SGHVS and CDR2 is FQNEAQ in the germline V gene. The CDR3 is 14 amino acids. V was trimmed by 0 bases and J by 3 bases, leaving 8 bases between them. CDR3 in DNA: TGTGCCAGCAGCTTAGCGGTCGGGGACACTGAAGCTTTCTTT. It translates to CASSLAVGDTEAFF. Full variable domain (missing parts from reference TRBV7-8 and TRBJ1-1): GAGVSQSPRYKVAKRGQDVALRCDPISGHVSLFWYQQALGQGPEFLTYFQNEAQLDKSGLPSDRFFAERPEGSVSTLKIQRTQQEDSAVYLCASSLAVGDTEAFFGQGTRLTVV.

The chain uses TRBV6-5 and TRBJ2-7, with D perhaps assigned TRBD1 or TRBD2 (5 bases each). The CDR3 runs 14 residues. Germline values: CDR1 MNHEY, CDR2 SVGAGI. V lost 5 bases, J lost 2 bases, and 13 bases lay in between. The CDR3 DNA reads TGTGCCAGCAGTCTCCGGGACCAAACCTACGAGCAGTACTTC. It encodes CASSLRDQTYEQYF.

The chain employs TRBV11-3 and TRBJ2-7; D perhaps matches TRBD1 (6 bases). The germline gives CDR1 SGHNT, CDR2 YENEEA. The CDR3 runs 14 residues. V was cut by 2 bases and J by 4 bases, with 12 bases left in between. CDR3 sequence reads: CASSLIGQLYEQYF. The CDR3 bases are TGTGCCAGCAGCTTAATCGGACAGCTTTACGAGCAGTACTTC.